The clone carrying this T cell receptor beta chain was counted between two and nine times. This CDR3 has 12 residues. Germline CDR1 GTSNPN, CDR2 SVGIG (reference sequence). The ends lost 7 bases at V and 7 bases at J; junction bases unmatched: 5. The data belong to a study of beta chain features in type 1 diabetes. Expressed TCRB transcripts got sequenced, as all isolated RNA was reverse transcribed. Method: immunoSEQ multiplex PCR; TCRdb's copy keeps in-frame clones and lacks some. The repertoire holds about 470,000 clones, with over 25% as singletons. The TCR was taken from a man aged 18 to 30 in good health. Sequenced: naive CD4+ T cells from blood. The rearrangement joins TRBV30 to TRBJ1-2, with 11 bases aligning to TRBD1. CDR3 in DNA: TGTGCCTTCGGACAGGGGGCAAGTGGCTACACCTTC. Protein sequence: CAFGQGASGYTF. Based on the CDR3 plus reference TRBV30 and TRBJ1-2, the full variable domain is SQTIHQWPATLVQPVGSPLSLECTVEGTSNPNLYWYRQAAGRGLQLLFYSVGIGQISSEVPQNLSASRPQDRQFILSSKKLLLSDSGFYLCAFGQGASGYTFGSGTRLTVV.